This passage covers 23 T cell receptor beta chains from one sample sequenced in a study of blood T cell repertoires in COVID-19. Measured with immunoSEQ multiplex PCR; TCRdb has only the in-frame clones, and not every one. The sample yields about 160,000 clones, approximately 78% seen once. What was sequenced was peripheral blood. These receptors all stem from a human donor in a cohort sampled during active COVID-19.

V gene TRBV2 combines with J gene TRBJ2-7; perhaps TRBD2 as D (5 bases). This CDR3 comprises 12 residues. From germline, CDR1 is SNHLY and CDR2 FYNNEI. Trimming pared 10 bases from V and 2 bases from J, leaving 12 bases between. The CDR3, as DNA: TGTGCCACCACTCGGGGTACCTACGAGCAGTACTTC. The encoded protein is CATTRGTYEQYF.

The CDR3 coding sequence is TGTGCCAGCAGCTTAGAGGCGGCTTTAGGGACCCAGTACTTC. Amino acids: CASSLEAALGTQYF. The chain couples TRBV7-2 to TRBJ2-5; no definite D call. The CDR3 has 14 residues. With 1 base removed from V and 7 bases from J, the gap between germline ends came to 13 bases. CDR1 SGHTA and CDR2 FQGNSA come from the germline V gene.

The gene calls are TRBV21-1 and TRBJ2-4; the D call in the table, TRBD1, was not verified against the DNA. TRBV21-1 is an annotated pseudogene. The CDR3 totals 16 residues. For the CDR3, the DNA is TGTGCCAGCAGAGACAGGGACCCTTTAGCCAAAAACATTCAGTACTTC. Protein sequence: CASRDRDPLAKNIQYF.

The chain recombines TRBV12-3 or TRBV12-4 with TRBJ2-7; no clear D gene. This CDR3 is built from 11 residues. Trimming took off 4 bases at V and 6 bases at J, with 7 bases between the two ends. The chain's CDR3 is CASSSTREQYF. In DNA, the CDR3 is TGTGCCAGCAGTTCGACACGCGAGCAGTACTTC.

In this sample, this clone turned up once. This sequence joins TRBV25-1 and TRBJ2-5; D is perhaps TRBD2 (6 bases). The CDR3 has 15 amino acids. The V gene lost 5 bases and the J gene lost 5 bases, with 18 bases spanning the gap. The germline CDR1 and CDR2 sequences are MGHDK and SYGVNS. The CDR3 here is CASSPRLGLGETQYF. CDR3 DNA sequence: TGTGCCAGCAGTCCTCGACTAGGTCTCGGGGAGACCCAGTACTTC.

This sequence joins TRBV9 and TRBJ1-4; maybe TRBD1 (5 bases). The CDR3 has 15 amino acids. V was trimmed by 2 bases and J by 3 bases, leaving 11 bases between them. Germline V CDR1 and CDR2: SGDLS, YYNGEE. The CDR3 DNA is TGTGCCAGCAGCGTTACAGCGGGGCCTAATGAAAAACTGTTTTTT. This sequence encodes CASSVTAGPNEKLFF.

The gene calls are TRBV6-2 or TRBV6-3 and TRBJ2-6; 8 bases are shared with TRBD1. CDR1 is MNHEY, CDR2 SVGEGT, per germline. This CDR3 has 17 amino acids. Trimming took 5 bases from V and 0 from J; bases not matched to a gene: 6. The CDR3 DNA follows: TGTGCCAGCAGTACAGGACAGGGCCACTCTGGGGCCAACGTCCTGACTTTC. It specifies CASSTGQGHSGANVLTF.

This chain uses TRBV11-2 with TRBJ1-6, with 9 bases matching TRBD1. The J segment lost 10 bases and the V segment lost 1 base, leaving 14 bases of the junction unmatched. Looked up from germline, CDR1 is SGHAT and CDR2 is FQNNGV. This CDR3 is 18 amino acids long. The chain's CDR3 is CASSLGTDRGRGRSPLHF. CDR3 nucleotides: TGTGCCAGCAGCTTAGGTACGGACAGGGGCCGAGGAAGATCACCCCTCCACTTT. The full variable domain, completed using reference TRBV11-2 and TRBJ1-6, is EAGVAQSPRYKIIEKRQSVAFWCNPISGHATLYWYQQILGQGPKLLIQFQNNGVVDDSQLPKDRFSAERLKGVDSTLKIQPAKLEDSAVYLCASSLGTDRGRGRSPLHFGNGTRLTVT.

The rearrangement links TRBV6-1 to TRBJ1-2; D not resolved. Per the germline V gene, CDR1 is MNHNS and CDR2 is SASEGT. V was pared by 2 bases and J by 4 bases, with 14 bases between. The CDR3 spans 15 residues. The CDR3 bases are TGTGCCAGCAGTGAATGGTTTCAGGTGGGCTATGGCTACACCTTC. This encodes CASSEWFQVGYGYTF.

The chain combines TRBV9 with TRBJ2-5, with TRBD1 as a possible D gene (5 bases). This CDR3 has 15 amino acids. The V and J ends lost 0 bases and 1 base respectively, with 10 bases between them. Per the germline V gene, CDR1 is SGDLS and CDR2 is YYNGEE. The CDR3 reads CASSVERRVQETQYF. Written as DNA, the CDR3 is TGTGCCAGCAGCGTAGAACGCAGGGTCCAAGAGACCCAGTACTTC.

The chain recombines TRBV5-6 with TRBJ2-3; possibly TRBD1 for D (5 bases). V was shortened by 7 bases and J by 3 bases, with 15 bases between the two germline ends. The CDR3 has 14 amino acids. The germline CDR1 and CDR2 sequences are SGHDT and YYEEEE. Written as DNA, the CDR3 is TGTGCCAGCTCTCTCCAAAGGGGAACAGATACGCAGTATTTT. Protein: CASSLQRGTDTQYF. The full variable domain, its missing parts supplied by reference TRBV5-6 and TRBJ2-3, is DAGVTQSPTHLIKTRGQQVTLRCSPKSGHDTVSWYQQALGQGPQFIFQYYEEEERQRGNFPDRFSGHQFPNYSSELNVNALLLGDSALYLCASSLQRGTDTQYFGPGTRLTVL.

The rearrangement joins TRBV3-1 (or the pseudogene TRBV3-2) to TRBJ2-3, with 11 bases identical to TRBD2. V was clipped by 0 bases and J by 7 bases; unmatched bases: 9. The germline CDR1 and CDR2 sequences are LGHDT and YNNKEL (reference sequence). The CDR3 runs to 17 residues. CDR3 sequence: CASSQEFLAGGAYTQYF. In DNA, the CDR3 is TGTGCCAGCAGCCAAGAGTTTTTAGCGGGGGGGGCGTATACGCAGTATTTT.

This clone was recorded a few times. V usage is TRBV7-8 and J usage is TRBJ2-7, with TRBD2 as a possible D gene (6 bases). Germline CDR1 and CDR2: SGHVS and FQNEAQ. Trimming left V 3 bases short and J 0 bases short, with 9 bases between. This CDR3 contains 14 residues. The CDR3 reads CASSFGGSSYEQYF. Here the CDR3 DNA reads TGTGCCAGCAGCTTCGGAGGGAGCTCCTACGAGCAGTACTTC. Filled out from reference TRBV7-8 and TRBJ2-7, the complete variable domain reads GAGVSQSPRYKVAKRGQDVALRCDPISGHVSLFWYQQALGQGPEFLTYFQNEAQLDKSGLPSDRFFAERPEGSVSTLKIQRTQQEDSAVYLCASSFGGSSYEQYFGPGTRLTVT.

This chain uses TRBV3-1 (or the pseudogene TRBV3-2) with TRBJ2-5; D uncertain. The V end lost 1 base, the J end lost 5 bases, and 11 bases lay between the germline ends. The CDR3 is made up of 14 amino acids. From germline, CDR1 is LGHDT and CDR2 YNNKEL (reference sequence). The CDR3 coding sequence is TGTGCCAGCAGCCAAGTGGCCACCTCGGAGACCCAGTACTTC. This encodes CASSQVATSETQYF.

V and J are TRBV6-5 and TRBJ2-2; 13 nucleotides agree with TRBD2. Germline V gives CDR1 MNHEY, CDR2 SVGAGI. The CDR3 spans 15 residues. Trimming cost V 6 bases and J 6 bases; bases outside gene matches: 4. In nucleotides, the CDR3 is TGTGCCAGCAGCGGACTAGCGGGAGCTCCCGGGGAGCTGTTTTTT. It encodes CASSGLAGAPGELFF.

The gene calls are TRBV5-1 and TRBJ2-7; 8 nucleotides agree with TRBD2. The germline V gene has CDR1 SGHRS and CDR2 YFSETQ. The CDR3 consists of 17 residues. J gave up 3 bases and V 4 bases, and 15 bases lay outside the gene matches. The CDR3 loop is CASSLRSGSSHLYEQYF. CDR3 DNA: TGCGCCAGCAGCCTCAGGAGCGGGAGTTCCCACCTCTACGAGCAGTACTTC.

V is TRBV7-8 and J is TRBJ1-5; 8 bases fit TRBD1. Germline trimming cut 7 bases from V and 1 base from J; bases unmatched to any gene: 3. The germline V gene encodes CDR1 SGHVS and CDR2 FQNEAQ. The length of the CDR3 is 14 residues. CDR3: CASNNRGSNQPQHF. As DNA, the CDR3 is TGTGCCAGCAACAACAGGGGGAGCAATCAGCCCCAGCATTTT. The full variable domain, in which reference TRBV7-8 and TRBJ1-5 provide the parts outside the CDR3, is GAGVSQSPRYKVAKRGQDVALRCDPISGHVSLFWYQQALGQGPEFLTYFQNEAQLDKSGLPSDRFFAERPEGSVSTLKIQRTQQEDSAVYLCASNNRGSNQPQHFGDGTRLSIL.

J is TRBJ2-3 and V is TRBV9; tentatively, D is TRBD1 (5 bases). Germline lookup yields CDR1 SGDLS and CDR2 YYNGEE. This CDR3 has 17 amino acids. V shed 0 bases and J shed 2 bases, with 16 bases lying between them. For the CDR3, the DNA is TGTGCCAGCAGCGTAGATCCCCCTGCAGGGAACACAGATACGCAGTATTTT. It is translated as CASSVDPPAGNTDTQYF.

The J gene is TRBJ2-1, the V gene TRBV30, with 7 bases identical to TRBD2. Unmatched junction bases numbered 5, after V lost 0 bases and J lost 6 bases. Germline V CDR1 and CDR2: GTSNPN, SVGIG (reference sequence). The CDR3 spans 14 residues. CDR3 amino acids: CAWSVRDYPNEQFF. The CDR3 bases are TGTGCCTGGAGTGTGAGGGACTACCCCAATGAGCAGTTCTTC.

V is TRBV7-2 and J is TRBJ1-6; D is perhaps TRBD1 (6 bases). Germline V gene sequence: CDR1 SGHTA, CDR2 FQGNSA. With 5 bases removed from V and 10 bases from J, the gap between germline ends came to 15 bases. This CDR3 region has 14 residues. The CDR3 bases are TGTGCCAGCAGCCCCCGCCAGGGGCGCTCACCCCTCCACTTT. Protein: CASSPRQGRSPLHF. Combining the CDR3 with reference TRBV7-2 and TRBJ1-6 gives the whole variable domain GAGVSQSPSNKVTEKGKDVELRCDPISGHTALYWYRQSLGQGLEFLIYFQGNSAPDKSGLPSDRFSAERTGGSVSTLTIQRTQQEDSAVYLCASSPRQGRSPLHFGNGTRLTVT.

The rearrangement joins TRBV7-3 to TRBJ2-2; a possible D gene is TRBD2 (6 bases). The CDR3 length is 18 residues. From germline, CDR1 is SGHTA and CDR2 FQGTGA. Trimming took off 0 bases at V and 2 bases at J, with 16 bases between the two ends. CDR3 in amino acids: CASSLTPPGAPNTGELFF. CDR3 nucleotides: TGTGCCAGCAGCTTAACCCCCCCGGGAGCTCCAAACACCGGGGAGCTGTTTTTT.

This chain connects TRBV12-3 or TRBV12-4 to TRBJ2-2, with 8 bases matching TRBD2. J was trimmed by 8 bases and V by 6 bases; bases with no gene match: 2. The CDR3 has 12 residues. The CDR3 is CASSRGRGELFF. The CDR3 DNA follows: TGTGCCAGCAGCCGCGGGAGGGGGGAGCTGTTTTTT.

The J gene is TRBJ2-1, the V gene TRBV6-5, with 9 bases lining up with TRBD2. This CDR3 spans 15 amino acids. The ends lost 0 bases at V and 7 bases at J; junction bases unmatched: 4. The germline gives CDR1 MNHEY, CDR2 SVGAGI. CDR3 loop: CASSYSGLARNEQFF. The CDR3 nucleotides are TGTGCCAGCAGTTACTCGGGACTAGCTAGGAATGAGCAGTTCTTC.